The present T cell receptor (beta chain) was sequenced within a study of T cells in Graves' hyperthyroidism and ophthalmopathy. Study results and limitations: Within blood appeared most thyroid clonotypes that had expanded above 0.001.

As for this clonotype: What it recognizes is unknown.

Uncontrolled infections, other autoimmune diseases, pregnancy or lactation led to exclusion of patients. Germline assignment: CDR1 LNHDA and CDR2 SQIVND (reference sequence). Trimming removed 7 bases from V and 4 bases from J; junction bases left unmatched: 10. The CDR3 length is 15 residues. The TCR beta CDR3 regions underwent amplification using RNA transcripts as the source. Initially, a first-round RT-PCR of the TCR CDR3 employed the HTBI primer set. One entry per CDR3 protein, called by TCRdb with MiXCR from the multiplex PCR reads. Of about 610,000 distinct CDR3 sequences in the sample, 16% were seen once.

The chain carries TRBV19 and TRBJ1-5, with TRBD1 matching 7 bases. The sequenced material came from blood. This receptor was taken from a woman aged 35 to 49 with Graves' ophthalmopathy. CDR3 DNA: TGTGCCAGTACCGTTAGGGGACAGCAGAATCAGCCCCAGCATTTT. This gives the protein CASTVRGQQNQPQHF. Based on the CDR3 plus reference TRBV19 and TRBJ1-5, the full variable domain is DGGITQSPKYLFRKEGQNVTLSCEQNLNHDAMYWYRQDPGQGLRLIYYSQIVNDFQKGDIAEGYSVSREKKESFPLTVTSAQKNPTAFYLCASTVRGQQNQPQHFGDGTRLSIL.